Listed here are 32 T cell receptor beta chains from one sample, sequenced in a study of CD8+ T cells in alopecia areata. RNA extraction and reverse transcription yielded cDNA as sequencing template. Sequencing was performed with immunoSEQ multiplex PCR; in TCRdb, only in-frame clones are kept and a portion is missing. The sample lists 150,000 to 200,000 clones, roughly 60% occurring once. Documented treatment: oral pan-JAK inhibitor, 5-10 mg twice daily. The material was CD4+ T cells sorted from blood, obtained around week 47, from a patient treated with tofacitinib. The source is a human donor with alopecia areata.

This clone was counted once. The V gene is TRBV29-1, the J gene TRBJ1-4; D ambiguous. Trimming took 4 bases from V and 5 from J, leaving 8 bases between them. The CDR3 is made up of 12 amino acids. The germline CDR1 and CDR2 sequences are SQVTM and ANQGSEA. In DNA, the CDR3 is TGCAGCGTTGGGAGCAGAAATGAAAAACTGTTTTTT. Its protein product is CSVGSRNEKLFF.

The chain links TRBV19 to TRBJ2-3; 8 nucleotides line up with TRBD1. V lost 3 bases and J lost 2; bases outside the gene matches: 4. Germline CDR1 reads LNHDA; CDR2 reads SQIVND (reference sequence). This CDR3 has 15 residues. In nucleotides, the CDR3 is TGTGCCAGTAGTATTATGGGACAGGCCACAGATACGCAGTATTTT. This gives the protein CASSIMGQATDTQYF.

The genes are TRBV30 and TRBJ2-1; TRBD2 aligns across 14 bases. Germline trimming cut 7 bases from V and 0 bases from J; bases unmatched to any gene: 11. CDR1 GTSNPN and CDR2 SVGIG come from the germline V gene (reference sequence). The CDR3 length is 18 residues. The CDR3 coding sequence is TGTGCCTTAGTAACCGGGACTAGCGGGGGACTCTCCTACAATGAGCAGTTCTTC. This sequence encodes CALVTGTSGGLSYNEQFF.

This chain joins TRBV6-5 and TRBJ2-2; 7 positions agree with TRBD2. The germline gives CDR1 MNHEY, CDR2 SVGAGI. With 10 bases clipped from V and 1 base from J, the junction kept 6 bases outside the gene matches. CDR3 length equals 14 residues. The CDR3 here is CATNRGENTGELFF. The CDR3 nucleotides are TGTGCCACTAATCGGGGGGAGAACACCGGGGAGCTGTTTTTT.

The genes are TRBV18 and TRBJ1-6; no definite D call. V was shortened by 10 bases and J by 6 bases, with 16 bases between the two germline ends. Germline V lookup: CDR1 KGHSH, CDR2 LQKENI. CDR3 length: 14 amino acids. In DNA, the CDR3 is TGTGCCACCGCGGCAGATGGAAGTAATTCACCCCTCCACTTT. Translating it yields CATAADGSNSPLHF.

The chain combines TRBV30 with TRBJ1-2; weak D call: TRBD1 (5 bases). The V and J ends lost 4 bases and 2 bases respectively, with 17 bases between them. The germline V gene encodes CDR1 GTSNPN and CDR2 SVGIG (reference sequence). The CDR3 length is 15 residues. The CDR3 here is CAWTGEDWVNYGYTF. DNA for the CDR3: TGTGCCTGGACGGGGGAAGATTGGGTGAACTATGGCTACACCTTC.

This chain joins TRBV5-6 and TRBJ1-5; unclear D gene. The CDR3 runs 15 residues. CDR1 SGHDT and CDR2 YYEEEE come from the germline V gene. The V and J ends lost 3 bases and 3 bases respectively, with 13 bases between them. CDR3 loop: CASSSRGPSNQPQHF. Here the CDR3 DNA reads TGTGCCAGCAGCTCGAGAGGGCCGTCCAATCAGCCCCAGCATTTT.

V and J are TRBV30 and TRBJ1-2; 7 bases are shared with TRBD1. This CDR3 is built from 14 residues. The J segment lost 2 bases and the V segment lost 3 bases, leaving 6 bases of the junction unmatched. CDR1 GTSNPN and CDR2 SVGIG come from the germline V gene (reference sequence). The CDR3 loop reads CAWRQTGINYGYTF. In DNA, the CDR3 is TGTGCCTGGAGGCAGACAGGGATAAACTATGGCTACACCTTC.

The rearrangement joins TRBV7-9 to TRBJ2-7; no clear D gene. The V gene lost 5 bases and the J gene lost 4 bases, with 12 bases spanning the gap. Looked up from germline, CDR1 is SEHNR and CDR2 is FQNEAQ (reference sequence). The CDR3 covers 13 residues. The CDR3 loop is CASSQPAGYEQYF. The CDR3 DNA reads TGTGCCAGCAGCCAACCCGCAGGATACGAGCAGTACTTC. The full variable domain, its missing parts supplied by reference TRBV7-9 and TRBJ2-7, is DTGVSQNPRHKITKRGQNVTFRCDPISEHNRLYWYRQTLGQGPEFLTYFQNEAQLEKSRLLSDRFSAERPKGSFSTLEIQRTEQGDSAMYLCASSQPAGYEQYFGPGTRLTVT.

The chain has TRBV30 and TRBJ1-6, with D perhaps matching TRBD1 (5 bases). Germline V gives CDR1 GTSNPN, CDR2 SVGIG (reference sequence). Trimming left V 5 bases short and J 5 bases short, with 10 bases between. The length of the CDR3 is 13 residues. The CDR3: CAWADTNNSPLHF. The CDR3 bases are TGTGCCTGGGCGGACACGAATAATTCACCCCTCCACTTT. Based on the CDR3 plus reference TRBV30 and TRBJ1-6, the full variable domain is SQTIHQWPATLVQPVGSPLSLECTVEGTSNPNLYWYRQAAGRGLQLLFYSVGIGQISSEVPQNLSASRPQDRQFILSSKKLLLSDSGFYLCAWADTNNSPLHFGNGTRLTVT.

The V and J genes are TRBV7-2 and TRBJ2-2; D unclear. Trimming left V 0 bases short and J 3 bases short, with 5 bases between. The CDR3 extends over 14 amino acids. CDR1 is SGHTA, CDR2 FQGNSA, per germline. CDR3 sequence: CASSLARDTGELFF. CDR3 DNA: TGTGCCAGCAGCTTAGCTCGGGACACCGGGGAGCTGTTTTTT.

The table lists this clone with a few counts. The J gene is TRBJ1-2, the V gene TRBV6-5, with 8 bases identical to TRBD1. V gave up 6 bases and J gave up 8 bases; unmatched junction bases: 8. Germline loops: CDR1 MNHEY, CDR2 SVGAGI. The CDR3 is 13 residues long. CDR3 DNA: TGTGCCAGCAGACAACGGACAGGGAAAGGCTACACCTTC. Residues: CASRQRTGKGYTF.

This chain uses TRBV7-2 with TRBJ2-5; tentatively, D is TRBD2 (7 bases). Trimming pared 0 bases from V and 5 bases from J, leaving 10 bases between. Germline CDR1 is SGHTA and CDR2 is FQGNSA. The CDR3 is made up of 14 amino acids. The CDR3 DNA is TGTGCCAGCAGCTTAGCGGGGGGGCGGGAGACCCAGTACTTC. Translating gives CASSLAGGRETQYF. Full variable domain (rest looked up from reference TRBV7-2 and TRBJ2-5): GAGVSQSPSNKVTEKGKDVELRCDPISGHTALYWYRQSLGQGLEFLIYFQGNSAPDKSGLPSDRFSAERTGGSVSTLTIQRTQQEDSAVYLCASSLAGGRETQYFGPGTRLLVL.

The CDR3 region is CAISDGTGPLGQETQYF. The CDR3, as DNA: TGTGCCATCAGTGATGGGACAGGGCCATTGGGGCAAGAGACCCAGTACTTC. The chain carries TRBV10-3 and TRBJ2-5; TRBD1 matches at 9 bases. Trimming at V came to 3 bases and at J to 2 bases, leaving 10 bases not matched to a gene. This CDR3 is built from 17 residues. In germline, CDR1 is ENHRY, CDR2 SYGVKD.

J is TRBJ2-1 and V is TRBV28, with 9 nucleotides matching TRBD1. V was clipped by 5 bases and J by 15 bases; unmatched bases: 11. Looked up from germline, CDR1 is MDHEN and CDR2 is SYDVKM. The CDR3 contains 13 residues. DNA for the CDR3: TGTGCCAGCAGTCCCCATACAGGGGGCGCGTCGTTCTTC. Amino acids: CASSPHTGGASFF.

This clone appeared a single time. The CDR3 spells CASSEAGGPYNEQFF. In DNA, the CDR3 is TGTGCCAGCAGTGAAGCGGGGGGCCCCTACAATGAGCAGTTCTTC. The V gene is TRBV6-1, the J gene TRBJ2-1; D tentatively fits TRBD1 or TRBD2 (6 bases each). V shed 0 bases and J shed 2 bases, with 8 bases lying between them. The length of the CDR3 is 15 residues. In germline, CDR1 is MNHNS, CDR2 SASEGT.

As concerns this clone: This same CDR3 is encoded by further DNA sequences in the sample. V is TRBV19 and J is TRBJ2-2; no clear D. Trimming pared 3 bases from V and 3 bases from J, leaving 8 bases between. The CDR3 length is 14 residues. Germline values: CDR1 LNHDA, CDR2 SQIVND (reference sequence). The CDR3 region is CASSIGVYTGELFF. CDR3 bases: TGTGCCAGTAGTATTGGAGTCTACACCGGGGAGCTGTTTTTT.

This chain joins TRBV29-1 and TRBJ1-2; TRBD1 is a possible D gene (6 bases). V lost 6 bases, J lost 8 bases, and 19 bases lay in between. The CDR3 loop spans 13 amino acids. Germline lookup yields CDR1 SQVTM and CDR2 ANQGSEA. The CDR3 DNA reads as TGCAGCGTAGGGGCCCGCTTTGGGGGCGGCTACACCTTC. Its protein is CSVGARFGGGYTF.

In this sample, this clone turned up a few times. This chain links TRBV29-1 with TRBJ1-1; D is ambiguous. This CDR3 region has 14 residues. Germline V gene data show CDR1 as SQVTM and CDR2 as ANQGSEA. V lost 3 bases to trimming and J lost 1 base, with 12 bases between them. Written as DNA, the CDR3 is TGCAGCGTTGACCTCTGGGCCTCGAACACTGAAGCTTTCTTT. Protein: CSVDLWASNTEAFF.

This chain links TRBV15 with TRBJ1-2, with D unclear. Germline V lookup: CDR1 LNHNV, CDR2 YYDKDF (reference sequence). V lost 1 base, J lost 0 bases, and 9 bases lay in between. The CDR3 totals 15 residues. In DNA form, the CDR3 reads TGTGCCACCAGCAGAGCACGGTCCACTAACTATGGCTACACCTTC. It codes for CATSRARSTNYGYTF. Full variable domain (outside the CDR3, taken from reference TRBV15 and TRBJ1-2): DAMVIQNPRYQVTQFGKPVTLSCSQTLNHNVMYWYQQKSSQAPKLLFHYYDKDFNNEADTPDNFQSRRPNTSFCFLDIRSPGLGDTAMYLCATSRARSTNYGYTFGSGTRLTVV.

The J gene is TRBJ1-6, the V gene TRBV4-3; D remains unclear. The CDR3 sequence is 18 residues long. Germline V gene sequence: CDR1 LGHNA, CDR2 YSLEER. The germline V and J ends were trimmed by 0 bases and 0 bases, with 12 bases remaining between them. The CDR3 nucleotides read TGCGCCAGCAGCCAAGATGCCCCCGGGAGCTCCTATAATTCACCCCTCCACTTT. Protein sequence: CASSQDAPGSSYNSPLHF.

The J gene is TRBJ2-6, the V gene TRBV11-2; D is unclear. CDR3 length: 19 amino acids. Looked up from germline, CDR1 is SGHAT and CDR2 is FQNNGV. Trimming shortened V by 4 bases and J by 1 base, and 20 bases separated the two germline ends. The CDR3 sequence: CASSSRRSSLSSGANVLTF. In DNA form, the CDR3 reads TGTGCCAGCAGCTCCCGCCGGTCTTCACTTAGTTCTGGGGCCAACGTCCTGACTTTC.

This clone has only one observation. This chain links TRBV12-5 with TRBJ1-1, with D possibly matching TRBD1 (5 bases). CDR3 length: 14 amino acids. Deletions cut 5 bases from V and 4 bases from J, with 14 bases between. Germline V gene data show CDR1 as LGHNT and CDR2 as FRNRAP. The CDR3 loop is CASGPLGRATEAFF. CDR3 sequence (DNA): TGTGCTAGTGGTCCGTTGGGCAGGGCCACTGAAGCTTTCTTT.

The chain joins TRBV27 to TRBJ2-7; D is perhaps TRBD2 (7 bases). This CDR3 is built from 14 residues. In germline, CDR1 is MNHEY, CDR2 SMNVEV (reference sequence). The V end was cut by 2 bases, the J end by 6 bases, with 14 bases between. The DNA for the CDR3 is TGTGCCAGCAGTTTAATCGGGGGGCCGGGCGAGCAGTACTTC. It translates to CASSLIGGPGEQYF.

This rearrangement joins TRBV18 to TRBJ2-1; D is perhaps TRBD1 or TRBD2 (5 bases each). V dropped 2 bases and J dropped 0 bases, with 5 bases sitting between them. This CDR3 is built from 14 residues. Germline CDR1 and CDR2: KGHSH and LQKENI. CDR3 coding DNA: TGTGCCAGCTCACCAGGGACCTCCTACAATGAGCAGTTCTTC. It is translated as CASSPGTSYNEQFF.

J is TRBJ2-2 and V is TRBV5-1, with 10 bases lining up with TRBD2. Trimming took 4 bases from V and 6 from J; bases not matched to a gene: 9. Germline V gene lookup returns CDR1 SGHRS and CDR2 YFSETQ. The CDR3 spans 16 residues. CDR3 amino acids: CASSMWTSGRPGELFF. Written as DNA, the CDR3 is TGCGCCAGCAGCATGTGGACTAGCGGTCGGCCCGGGGAGCTGTTTTTT.

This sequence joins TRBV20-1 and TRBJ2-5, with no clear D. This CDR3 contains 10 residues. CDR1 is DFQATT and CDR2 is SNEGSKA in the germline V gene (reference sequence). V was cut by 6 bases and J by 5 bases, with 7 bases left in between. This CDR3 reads CSALRETQYF. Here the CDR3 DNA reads TGCAGTGCCCTGAGGGAGACCCAGTACTTC.

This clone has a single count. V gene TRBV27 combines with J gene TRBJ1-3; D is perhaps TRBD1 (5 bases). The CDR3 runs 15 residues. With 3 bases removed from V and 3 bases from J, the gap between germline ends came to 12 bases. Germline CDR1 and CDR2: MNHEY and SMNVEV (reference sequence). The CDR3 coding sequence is TGTGCCAGCAGTTTGCGGGGGTTGGGTGGAAACACCATATATTTT. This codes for CASSLRGLGGNTIYF.

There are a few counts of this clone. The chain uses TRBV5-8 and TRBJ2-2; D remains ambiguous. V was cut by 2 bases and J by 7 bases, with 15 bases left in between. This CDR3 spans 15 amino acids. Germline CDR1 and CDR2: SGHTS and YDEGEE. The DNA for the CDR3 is TGTGCCAGCAGCTTAACTCGGCCTTACAGCGGGGAGCTGTTTTTT. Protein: CASSLTRPYSGELFF. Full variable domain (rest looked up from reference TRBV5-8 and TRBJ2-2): EAGVTQSPTHLIKTRGQQATLRCSPISGHTSVYWYQQALGLGLQFLLWYDEGEERNRGNFPPRFSGRQFPNYSSELNVNALELEDSALYLCASSLTRPYSGELFFGEGSRLTVL.

CDR3 region: CSARAGNIQYF. The CDR3 bases are TGCAGTGCTAGAGCGGGGAACATTCAGTACTTC. The rearrangement uses TRBV20-1 and TRBJ2-4; the D gene is possibly TRBD2 (5 bases). CDR3 length: 11 residues. The germline V and J ends were trimmed by 1 base and 7 bases, with 5 bases remaining between them. Germline V gives CDR1 DFQATT, CDR2 SNEGSKA (reference sequence).

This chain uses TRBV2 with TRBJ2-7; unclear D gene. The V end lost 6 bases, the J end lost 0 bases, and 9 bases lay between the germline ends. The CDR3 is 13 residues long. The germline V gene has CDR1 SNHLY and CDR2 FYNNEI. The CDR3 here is CASRGDISYEQYF. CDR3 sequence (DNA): TGTGCCAGCAGGGGCGACATCTCCTACGAGCAGTACTTC. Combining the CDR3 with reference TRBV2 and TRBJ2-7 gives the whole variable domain EPEVTQTPSHQVTQMGQEVILRCVPISNHLYFYWYRQILGQKVEFLVSFYNNEISEKSEIFDDQFSVERPDGSNFTLKIRSTKLEDSAMYFCASRGDISYEQYFGPGTRLTVT.

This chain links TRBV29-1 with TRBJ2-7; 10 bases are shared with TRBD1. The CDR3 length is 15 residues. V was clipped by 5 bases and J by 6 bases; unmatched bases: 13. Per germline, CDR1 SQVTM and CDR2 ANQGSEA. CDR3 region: CSVIPGTGERSEQYF. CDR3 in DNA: TGCAGCGTTATACCCGGGACAGGGGAACGGAGCGAGCAGTACTTC.